The TCR beta chain under discussion was sequenced for a study of blood T cell repertoires in COVID-19. Study overall: COVID-19 samples, acute and convalescent, were from the United States, Italy and Spain. PBMCs, B-cell-depleted T cells, or T cells were the source of the cDNA or gDNA that made up the material.

This clone was seen only a few times. The CDR3 runs 19 residues. In the original analysis: How many nucleated cells were present was estimated from reference gene primer amplification. The data were produced by immunoSEQ multiplex PCR, yet TCRdb's version contains in-frame clones alone and is incomplete. From that table come the V and J calls and clone size; the DNA was used to work out D and trimming. The sample lists about 250,000 clones, 80% to 90% occurring once. V and J are TRBV12-2 and TRBJ1-5; the table's D call, TRBD1, was not checked against the DNA. TRBV12-2 is a pseudogene locus. This clonotype was sampled from a man aged 40-55 years with active or convalescent COVID-19. Specimen: peripheral blood. CDR3 nucleotides: TGTGCAAGTCGCTTAGTTCGGGACAGGGGGGGATTCGGCAATCAGCCCCAGCATTTT. This codes for CASRLVRDRGGFGNQPQHF.